The sequence of this T cell receptor (beta chain) was determined in a study of OX40 agonist ivuxolimab in advanced cancers. Study context: The dose-escalation cohort had hepatocellular carcinoma, melanoma, renal cell or head and neck cancer. Study results and limitations: Which antigen the expanded peripheral T cells recognized is unknown. Clones of CD4+ and CD8+ blood T cells grew by week 6 at doses of 0.1 to 3.0 mg/kg.

Sequencing was performed with immunoSEQ multiplex PCR; in TCRdb, only in-frame clones are kept and a portion is missing. This repertoire shows 50,000 to 55,000 clones, about 81% found once; its top ten account for roughly 0.66%. With V trimmed by 4 bases and J by 1 base, 4 bases remained unmatched. In germline, CDR1 is MDHEN, CDR2 SYDVKM. The length of the CDR3 is 16 residues. Comment on this clone: Its antigen is unknown.

Sequenced material: CD4+ or CD8+ T cells sorted from blood, taken in a trial of the OX40 agonist ivuxolimab. The clonotype originates from an adult with an advanced solid tumor such as melanoma, head and neck, liver or kidney cancer. The rearrangement links TRBV28 to TRBJ2-2, with 9 bases fitting TRBD2. The CDR3 loop reads CASSYLSGGNTGELFF. In DNA form, the CDR3 reads TGTGCCAGCAGTTATCTTAGCGGGGGGAACACCGGGGAGCTGTTTTTT.